This TCR beta chain stems from a study of blood T cell repertoires in COVID-19. Original processing methods: The assay estimated nucleated cells by amplifying reference gene primers. This table comes from immunoSEQ multiplex PCR, and its TCRdb copy is limited to in-frame clones, with some not included. The V and J calls and clone size come from that table; D and trimming were worked out from the DNA. This repertoire shows fewer than 200,000 clones, about four fifths found once; its top ten account for 6% to 7.5%. The sample was peripheral blood. The TCR was taken from a man in his 70s with active or convalescent COVID-19.

DNA of the CDR3: TGTGCCAGCAGTCTACAGGGGTTCTACGACGAGCAGTACTTC. Its protein is CASSLQGFYDEQYF. This chain uses TRBV27 with TRBJ2-7, with 7 bases fitting TRBD1. Germline V gives CDR1 MNHEY, CDR2 SMNVEV (reference sequence). V was clipped by 5 bases and J by 5 bases; unmatched bases: 9. The CDR3 extends over 14 amino acids.